What follows describes a single T cell receptor beta chain. This record belongs to a study of identical twins. Trimming stripped 5 bases from V and 6 bases from J, with 19 bases between. This CDR3 spans 15 amino acids. TCRdb independently ran MiXCR on the 5' RACE reads; one entry per CDR3 protein. The data show 350,000 to 500,000 distinct CDR3 sequences, with 18% seen just once and approximately 12% held by the top ten. This clonotype was obtained from a man aged 45-65 years in good health. The sequenced sample consisted of naive T cells sorted from blood. The rearrangement uses TRBV12-3 or TRBV12-4 and TRBJ2-5; perhaps TRBD2 as D (5 bases). CDR3 nucleotides: TGTGCCAGCAGTACCAACCAACTAGTTGCAAAGACCCAGTACTTC. Translated, it gives CASSTNQLVAKTQYF.